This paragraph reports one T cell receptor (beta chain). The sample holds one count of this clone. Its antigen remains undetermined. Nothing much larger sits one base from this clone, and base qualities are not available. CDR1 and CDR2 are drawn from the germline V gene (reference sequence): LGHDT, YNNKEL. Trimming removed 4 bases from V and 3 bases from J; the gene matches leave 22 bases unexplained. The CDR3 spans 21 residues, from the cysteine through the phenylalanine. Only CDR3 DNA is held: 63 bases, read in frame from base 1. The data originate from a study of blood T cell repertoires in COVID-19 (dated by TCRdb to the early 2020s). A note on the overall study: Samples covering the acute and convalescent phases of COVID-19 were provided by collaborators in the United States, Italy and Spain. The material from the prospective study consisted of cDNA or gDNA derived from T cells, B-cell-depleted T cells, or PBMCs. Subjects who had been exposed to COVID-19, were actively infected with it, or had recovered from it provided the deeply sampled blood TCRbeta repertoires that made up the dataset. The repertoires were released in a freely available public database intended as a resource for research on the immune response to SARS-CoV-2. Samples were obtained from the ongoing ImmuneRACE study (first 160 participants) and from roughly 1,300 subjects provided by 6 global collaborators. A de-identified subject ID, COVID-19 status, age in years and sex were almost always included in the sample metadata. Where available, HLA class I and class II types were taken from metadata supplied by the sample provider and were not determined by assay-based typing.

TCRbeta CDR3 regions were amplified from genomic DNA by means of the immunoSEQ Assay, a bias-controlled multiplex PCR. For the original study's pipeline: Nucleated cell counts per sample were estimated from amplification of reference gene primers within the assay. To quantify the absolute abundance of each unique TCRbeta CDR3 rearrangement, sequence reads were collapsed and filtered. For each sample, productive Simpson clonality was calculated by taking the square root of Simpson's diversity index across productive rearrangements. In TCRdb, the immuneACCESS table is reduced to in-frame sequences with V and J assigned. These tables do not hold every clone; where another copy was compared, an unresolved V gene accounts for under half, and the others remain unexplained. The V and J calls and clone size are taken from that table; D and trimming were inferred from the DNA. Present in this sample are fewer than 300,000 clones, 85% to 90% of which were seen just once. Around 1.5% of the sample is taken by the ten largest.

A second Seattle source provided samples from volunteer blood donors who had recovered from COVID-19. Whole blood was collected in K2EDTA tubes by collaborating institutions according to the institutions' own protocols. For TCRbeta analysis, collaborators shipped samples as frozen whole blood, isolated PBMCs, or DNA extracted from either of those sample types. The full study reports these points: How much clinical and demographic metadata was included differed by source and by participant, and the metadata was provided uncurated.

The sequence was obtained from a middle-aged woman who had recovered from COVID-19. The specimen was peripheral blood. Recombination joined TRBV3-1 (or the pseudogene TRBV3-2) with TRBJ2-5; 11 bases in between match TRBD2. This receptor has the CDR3 CASSPKYGLAGPLPTEETQYF. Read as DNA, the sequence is TGTGCCAGCAGCCCCAAATATGGACTAGCGGGCCCGCTACCTACGGAAGAGACCCAGTACTTC.